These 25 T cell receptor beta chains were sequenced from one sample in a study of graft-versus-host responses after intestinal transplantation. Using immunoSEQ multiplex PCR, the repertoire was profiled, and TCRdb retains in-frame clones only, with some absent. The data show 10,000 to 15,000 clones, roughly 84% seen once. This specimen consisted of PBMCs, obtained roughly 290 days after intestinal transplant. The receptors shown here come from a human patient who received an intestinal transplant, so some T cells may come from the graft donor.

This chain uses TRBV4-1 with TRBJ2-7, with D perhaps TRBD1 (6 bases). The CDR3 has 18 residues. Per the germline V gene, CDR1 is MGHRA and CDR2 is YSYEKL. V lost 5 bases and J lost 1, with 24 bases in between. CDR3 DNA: TGCGCCAGCAGCTCCCAACGTGTGGACAGTTCAGATTCCTACGAGCAGTACTTC. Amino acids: CASSSQRVDSSDSYEQYF.

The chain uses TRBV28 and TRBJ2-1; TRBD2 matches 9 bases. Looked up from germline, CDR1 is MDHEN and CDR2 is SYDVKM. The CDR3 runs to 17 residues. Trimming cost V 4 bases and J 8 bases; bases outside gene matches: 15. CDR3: CASSSPGGRAFLDEQFF. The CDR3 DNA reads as TGTGCCAGCAGTTCCCCAGGCGGGAGGGCCTTTTTGGATGAGCAGTTCTTC. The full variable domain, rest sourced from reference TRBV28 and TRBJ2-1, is DVKVTQSSRYLVKRTGEKVFLECVQDMDHENMFWYRQDPGLGLRLIYFSYDVKMKEKGDIPEGYSVSREKKERFSLILESASTNQTSMYLCASSSPGGRAFLDEQFFGPGTRLTVL.

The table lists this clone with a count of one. CDR3 coding DNA: TGTGCCAGCAGCTTAGACAGTAACTATGGCTACACCTTC. Residues: CASSLDSNYGYTF. The V call is TRBV7-3, the J call TRBJ1-2; tentative D call: TRBD1 (5 bases). Trimming removed 2 bases from V and 1 base from J, with 5 bases in between. Germline V gene sequence: CDR1 SGHTA, CDR2 FQGTGA. The CDR3 length is 13 residues.

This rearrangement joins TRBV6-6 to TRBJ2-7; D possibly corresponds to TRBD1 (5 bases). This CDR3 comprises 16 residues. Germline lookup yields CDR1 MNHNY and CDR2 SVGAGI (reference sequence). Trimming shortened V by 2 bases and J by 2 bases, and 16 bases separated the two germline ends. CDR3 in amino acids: CASSYPPGRAPYEQYF. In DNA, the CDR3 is TGTGCCAGCAGTTACCCCCCCGGCAGGGCCCCCTACGAGCAGTACTTC.

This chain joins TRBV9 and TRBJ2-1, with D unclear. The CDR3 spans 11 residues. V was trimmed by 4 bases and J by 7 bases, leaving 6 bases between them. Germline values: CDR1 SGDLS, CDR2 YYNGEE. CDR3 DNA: TGTGCCAGCAGCCTGTATAATGAGCAGTTCTTC. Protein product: CASSLYNEQFF.

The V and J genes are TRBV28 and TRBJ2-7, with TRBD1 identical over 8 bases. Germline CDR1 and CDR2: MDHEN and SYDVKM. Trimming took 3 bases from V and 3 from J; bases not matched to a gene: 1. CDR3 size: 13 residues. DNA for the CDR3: TGTGCCAGCAGTTTCGGGACAGGCTACGAGCAGTACTTC. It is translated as CASSFGTGYEQYF.

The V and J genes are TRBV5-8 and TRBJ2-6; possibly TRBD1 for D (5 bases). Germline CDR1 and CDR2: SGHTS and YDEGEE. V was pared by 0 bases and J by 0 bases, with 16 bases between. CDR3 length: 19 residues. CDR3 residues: CASSLGVGAPLSGANVLTF. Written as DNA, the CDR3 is TGTGCCAGCAGCTTGGGTGTAGGGGCTCCCCTCTCTGGGGCCAACGTCCTGACTTTC. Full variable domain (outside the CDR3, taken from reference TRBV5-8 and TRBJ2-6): EAGVTQSPTHLIKTRGQQATLRCSPISGHTSVYWYQQALGLGLQFLLWYDEGEERNRGNFPPRFSGRQFPNYSSELNVNALELEDSALYLCASSLGVGAPLSGANVLTFGAGSRLTVL.

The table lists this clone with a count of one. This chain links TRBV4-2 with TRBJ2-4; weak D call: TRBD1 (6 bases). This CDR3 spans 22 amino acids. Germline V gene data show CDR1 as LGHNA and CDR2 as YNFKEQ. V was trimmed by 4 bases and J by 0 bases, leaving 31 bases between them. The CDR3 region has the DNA TGTGCCAGCAGCCTCTACCCCTCCACAGGGAACCCTGCCAGAGAAGCCAAAAACATTCAGTACTTC. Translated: CASSLYPSTGNPAREAKNIQYF.

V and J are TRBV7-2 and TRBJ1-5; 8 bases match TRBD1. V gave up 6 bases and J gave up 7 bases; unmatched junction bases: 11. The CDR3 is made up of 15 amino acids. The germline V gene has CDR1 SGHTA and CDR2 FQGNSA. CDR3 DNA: TGTGCCAGCAGTGGTACAGGGGGGGGCAGGCAGCCCCAGCATTTT. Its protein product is CASSGTGGGRQPQHF.

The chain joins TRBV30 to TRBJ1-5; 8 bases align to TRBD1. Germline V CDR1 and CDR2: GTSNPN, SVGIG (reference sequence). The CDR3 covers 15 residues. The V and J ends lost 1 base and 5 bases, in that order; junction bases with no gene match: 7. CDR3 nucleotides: TGTGCCTGGAGTGAGGGAGGACAGGGCTATCAGCCCCAGCATTTT. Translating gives CAWSEGGQGYQPQHF.

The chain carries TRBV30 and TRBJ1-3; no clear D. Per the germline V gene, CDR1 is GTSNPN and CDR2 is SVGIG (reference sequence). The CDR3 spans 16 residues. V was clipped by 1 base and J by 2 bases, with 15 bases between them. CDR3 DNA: TGTGCCTGGAGTGAAAGAGTAGGCATAGCTGGAAACACCATATATTTT. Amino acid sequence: CAWSERVGIAGNTIYF.

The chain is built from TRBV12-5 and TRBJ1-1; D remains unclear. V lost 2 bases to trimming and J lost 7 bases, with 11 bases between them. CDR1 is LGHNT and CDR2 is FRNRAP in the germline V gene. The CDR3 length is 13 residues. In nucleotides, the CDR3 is TGTGCTAGTGGTTTGCCCCCTCAGTTTGAAGCTTTCTTT. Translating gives CASGLPPQFEAFF.

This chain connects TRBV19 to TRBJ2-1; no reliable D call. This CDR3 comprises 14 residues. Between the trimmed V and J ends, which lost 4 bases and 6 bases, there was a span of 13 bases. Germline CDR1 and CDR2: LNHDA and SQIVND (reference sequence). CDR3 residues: CASSKDPMVNEQFF. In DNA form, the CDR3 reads TGTGCCAGTAGTAAGGACCCTATGGTCAATGAGCAGTTCTTC.

CDR3 nucleotides: TGTGCCAGCAGCCTAGGGGGGACTACCTACAATGAGCAGTTCTTC. It encodes CASSLGGTTYNEQFF. The chain employs TRBV9 and TRBJ2-1, with D possibly matching TRBD2 (7 bases). Looked up from germline, CDR1 is SGDLS and CDR2 is YYNGEE. Trimming left V 4 bases short and J 2 bases short, with 13 bases between. This CDR3 is 15 amino acids long.

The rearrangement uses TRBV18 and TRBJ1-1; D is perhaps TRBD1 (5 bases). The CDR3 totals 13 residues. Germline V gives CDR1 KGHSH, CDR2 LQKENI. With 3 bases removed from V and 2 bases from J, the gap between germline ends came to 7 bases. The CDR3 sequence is CASSPQGNTEAFF. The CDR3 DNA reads TGTGCCAGCTCACCCCAGGGAAACACTGAAGCTTTCTTT.

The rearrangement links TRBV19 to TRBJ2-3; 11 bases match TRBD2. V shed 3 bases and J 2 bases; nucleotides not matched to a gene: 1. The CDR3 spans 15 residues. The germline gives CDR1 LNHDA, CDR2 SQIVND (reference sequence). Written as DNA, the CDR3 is TGTGCCAGTAGTATGACTAGCGGGATCACAGATACGCAGTATTTT. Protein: CASSMTSGITDTQYF.

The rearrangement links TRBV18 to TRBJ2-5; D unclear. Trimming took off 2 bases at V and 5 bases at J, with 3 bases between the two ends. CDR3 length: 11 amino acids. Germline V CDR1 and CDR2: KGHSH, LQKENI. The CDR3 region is CASSPGETQYF. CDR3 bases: TGTGCCAGCTCACCAGGGGAGACCCAGTACTTC.

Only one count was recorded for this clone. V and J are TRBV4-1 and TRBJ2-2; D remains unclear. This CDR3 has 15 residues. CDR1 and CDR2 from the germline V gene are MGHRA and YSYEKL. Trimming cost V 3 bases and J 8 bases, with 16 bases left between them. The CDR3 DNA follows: TGCGCCAGCAGCCAGAGGATGGACCGTCGGGGGGAGCTGTTTTTT. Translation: CASSQRMDRRGELFF.

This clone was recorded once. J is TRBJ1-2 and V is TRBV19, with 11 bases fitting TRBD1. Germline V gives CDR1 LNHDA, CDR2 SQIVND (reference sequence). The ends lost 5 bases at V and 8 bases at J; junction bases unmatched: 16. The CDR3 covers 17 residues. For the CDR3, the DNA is TGTGCCAGTAGTTTCCGGGACAGGGGGTCGGTTTCGCGGGGCTACACCTTC. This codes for CASSFRDRGSVSRGYTF.

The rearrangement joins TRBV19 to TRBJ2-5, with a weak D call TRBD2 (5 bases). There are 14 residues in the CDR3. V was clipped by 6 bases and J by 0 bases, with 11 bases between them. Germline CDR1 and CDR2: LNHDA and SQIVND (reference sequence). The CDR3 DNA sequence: TGTGCCAGTAGCCCCCGAGGGTACCAAGAGACCCAGTACTTC. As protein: CASSPRGYQETQYF.

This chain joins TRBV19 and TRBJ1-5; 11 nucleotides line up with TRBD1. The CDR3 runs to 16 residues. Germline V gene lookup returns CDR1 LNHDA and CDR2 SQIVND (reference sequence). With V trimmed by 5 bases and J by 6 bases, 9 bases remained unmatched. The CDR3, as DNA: TGTGCCAGTAGTTACCCGGGACAGGGGGTATCTCAGCCCCAGCATTTT. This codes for CASSYPGQGVSQPQHF. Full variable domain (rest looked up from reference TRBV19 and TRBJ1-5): DGGITQSPKYLFRKEGQNVTLSCEQNLNHDAMYWYRQDPGQGLRLIYYSQIVNDFQKGDIAEGYSVSREKKESFPLTVTSAQKNPTAFYLCASSYPGQGVSQPQHFGDGTRLSIL.

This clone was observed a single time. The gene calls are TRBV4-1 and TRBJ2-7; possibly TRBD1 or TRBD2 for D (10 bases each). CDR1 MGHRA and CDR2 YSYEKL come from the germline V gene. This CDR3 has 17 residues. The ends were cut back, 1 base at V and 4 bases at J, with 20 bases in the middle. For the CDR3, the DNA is TGCGCCAGCAGCCAAGGGACAGGGGGAGCGGGAGGGTACGAGCAGTACTTC. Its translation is CASSQGTGGAGGYEQYF.

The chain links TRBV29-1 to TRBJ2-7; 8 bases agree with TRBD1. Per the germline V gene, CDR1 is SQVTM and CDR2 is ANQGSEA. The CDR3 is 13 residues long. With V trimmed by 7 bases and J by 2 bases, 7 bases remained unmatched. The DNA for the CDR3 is TGCAGCGCCCTAGGGACAGGACCCTACGAGCAGTACTTC. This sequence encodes CSALGTGPYEQYF.

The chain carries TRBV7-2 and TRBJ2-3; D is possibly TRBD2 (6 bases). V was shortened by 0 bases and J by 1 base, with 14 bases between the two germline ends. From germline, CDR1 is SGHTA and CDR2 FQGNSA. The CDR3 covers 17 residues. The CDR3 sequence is CASSLATLASRTDTQYF. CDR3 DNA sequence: TGTGCCAGCAGCTTAGCTACTCTAGCGTCACGCACAGATACGCAGTATTTT.

CDR3 nucleotide sequence: TGCGCCAGCAGCCAAGAACGTTCGCGGGAAGCCTCTAGCACAGATACGCAGTATTTT. As protein: CASSQERSREASSTDTQYF. This sequence joins TRBV4-3 and TRBJ2-3, with a possible D match to TRBD2 (6 bases). The CDR3 is 19 amino acids. V lost 0 bases and J lost 0, with 19 bases in between. Germline values: CDR1 LGHNA, CDR2 YSLEER.